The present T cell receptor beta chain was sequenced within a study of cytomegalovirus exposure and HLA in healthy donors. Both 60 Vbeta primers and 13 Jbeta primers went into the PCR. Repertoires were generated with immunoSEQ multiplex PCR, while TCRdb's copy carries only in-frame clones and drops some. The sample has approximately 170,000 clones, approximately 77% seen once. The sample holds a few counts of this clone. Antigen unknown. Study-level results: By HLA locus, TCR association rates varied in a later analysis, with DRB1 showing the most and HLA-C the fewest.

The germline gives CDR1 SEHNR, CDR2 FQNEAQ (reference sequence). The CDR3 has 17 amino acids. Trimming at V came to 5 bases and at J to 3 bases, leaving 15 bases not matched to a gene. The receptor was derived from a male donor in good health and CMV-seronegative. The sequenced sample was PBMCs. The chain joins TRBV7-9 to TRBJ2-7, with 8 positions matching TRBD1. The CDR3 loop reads CASSPHRGDRGHYEQYF. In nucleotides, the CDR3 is TGTGCCAGCAGCCCCCACCGGGGTGACAGGGGACACTACGAGCAGTACTTC.